Included here is one T cell receptor (beta chain) sequence, with context. The antigen this receptor binds is unknown. Base qualities are not recorded, but no much larger clone differs from it by a single base. The time point label, as the study defines it: cycle 2 day 1 (C2D1) of nivolumab. All trial patients had relapsed after autologous stem cell transplantation, with cohorts A, B and C differing in prior brentuximab vedotin exposure. The trial cohort comprised around 60 patients with relapsed/refractory classical Hodgkin lymphoma whose best overall responses were complete response, partial response or progressive disease. Single-agent nivolumab was administered to trial patients in the multi-cohort phase II CheckMate 205 trial. An independent review committee assessed best overall response by applying the 2007 International Working Group response criteria. PBMCs from the trial were collected at three points: immediately before nivolumab initiation (C1D1), and during therapy at cycle 2 day 1 and cycle 4 day 1. Peripheral blood was collected in 8 mL Vacutainer Cell Preparation Tubes, from which PBMCs were isolated by centrifugation and then cryopreserved.

This sample was included in a study of PD-1 blockade in classical Hodgkin lymphoma (TCRdb year 2020). For the wider study: Nivolumab dosing was 3 mg/kg intravenously every 2 weeks, continuing until either disease progression or unacceptable toxicity. The study used CyTOF and TCR beta sequencing to define a peripheral blood immune signature of response to PD-1 blockade in classical Hodgkin lymphoma. Overall study results and their limits: The study was restricted to a single clinical trial cohort, and the causes of repertoire differences, possibly disease activity or prior therapy, were left undefined. By C4D1, a significant rise was seen in CD4+ TCR diversity but not in CD8+ TCR diversity (p=0.0027 vs p=0.16), and the rise was most apparent among complete responders (p=0.02). Lower diversity was seen in patients whose nivolumab began less than 1 year after ASCT, and these patients were left out of later analyses so that immune reconstitution would not confound the results. Baseline TCR diversity was reported as lower in newly diagnosed patients than in healthy donors, and lower still in relapsed/refractory patients. Trial patients achieving complete response had baseline diversity similar to newly diagnosed patients, whereas partial responders and progressors had significantly lower diversity.

The Qiagen DNeasy kit was used to extract genomic DNA both from unsorted PBMCs and from the negatively selected CD4+ and CD8+ fractions. Using primers that anneal to V and J segments, immunoSEQ multiplex PCR amplified the TCR beta CDR3 regions. A synthetic immune receptor repertoire was used to minimize amplification bias, and any residual bias was removed computationally once sequencing was done. The published analysis was carried out like this. Custom Python scripts were used to quantify repertoire diversity as the Shannon entropy index. Unsorted, CD4+ and CD8+ repertoires were examined separately, except in combined analyses, for which CD4+ and CD8+ sequences were merged in silico. A clone counted as expanded when the clone's frequency after treatment rose at least 2-fold relative to C1D1, and clones undetected at baseline were given a pseudocount of 0.5. Singleton clones were defined as clones with 0 or 1 copy at C1D1, and non-singleton clones were defined as clones with 2 or more copies. Clones expanded in unsorted samples were labelled as CD4+, CD8+ or unknown by matching protein sequences in sorted samples from the same patient. Wilcoxon tests were applied to paired samples to test diversity changes from C1D1 to C4D1. Here the immuneACCESS table is served through TCRdb, limited to in-frame sequences with V and J called. Missing clones are a known gap in these copies; in checked studies unresolved V genes cover under half, and the rest lacks a known reason. The V and J calls and clone size were taken over from that table, and D and trimming were inferred from the DNA. The sample table shows 15,000 or so clones, and 80% to 90% are seen once. The top ten constitute about 25% of the sample.

Sequencing used peripheral blood mononuclear cells (PBMCs), obtained before the second cycle of nivolumab. This TCR was sampled from a human donor with classical Hodgkin lymphoma.

The DNA sequence is TGTGCCAGCAGCTTATGGACCTACGAGCAGTACTTC. It codes for CASSLWTYEQYF. This sequence uses TRBV7-2 and TRBJ2-7, with the D gene too uncertain to name. CDR1 SGHTA and CDR2 FQGNSA are derived from the germline V gene. At the junction V is shortened by 2 bases and J by 2 bases, with 4 bases in between. From its cysteine to its phenylalanine, the CDR3 spans 12 amino acids. Only the CDR3 DNA is retained, 36 bases long and in frame from the first base.